A single T cell receptor beta chain is shown here with its context. The data were obtained in a study of T cell changes during pregnancy in multiple sclerosis. With 6 bases removed from V and 1 base from J, the gap between germline ends came to 12 bases. Germline values: CDR1 MNHEY, CDR2 SVGAGI. CDR3 size: 14 residues. Here immunoSEQ multiplex PCR was the method, and the copy in TCRdb shows in-frame clones only, minus some. The table has roughly 80,000 clones, just over 90% seen once. The material was peripheral blood, obtained before pregnancy. The receptor was isolated from a female donor with multiple sclerosis, enrolled in a pregnancy study. The chain uses TRBV6-5 and TRBJ1-1; D might be TRBD1 (5 bases). The CDR3 reads CASRPLDRNTEAFF. The CDR3 bases are TGTGCCAGCAGACCCCTAGACAGGAACACTGAAGCTTTCTTT.